This TCR beta chain was recorded in a study of cytomegalovirus exposure and HLA in healthy donors. Study-level results: High specificity and sensitivity for cytomegalovirus status were reported for the classifier. Most TCR sequences were uncommon, yet certain public TCRs appeared in many donors. According to the study, approximately 150 TCR beta chains were cytomegalovirus-associated. A few of the chains that were CMV-associated were confirmed in vitro to be specific for CMV antigens.

With respect to this clone: The antigen remains unidentified.

CDR3 length: 17 residues. CDR1 is MGHRA and CDR2 is YSYEKL in the germline V gene. The V gene end was trimmed by 4 bases and the J gene end by 0 bases; junction bases not matched to a gene: 12. TCRdb's table, derived via immunoSEQ multiplex PCR, lists solely in-frame clones and lacks some. The profile shows approximately 300,000 clones, roughly 90% of them singletons. The sequenced material came from PBMCs. The chain joins TRBV4-1 to TRBJ2-7; 7 bases align to TRBD2. This receptor was identified in a woman aged 18-35 years in good health and CMV-seronegative. CDR3 region: CASSLRNVGGPSYEQYF. As DNA, the CDR3 is TGCGCCAGCAGCCTCCGGAATGTGGGAGGGCCCTCCTACGAGCAGTACTTC.